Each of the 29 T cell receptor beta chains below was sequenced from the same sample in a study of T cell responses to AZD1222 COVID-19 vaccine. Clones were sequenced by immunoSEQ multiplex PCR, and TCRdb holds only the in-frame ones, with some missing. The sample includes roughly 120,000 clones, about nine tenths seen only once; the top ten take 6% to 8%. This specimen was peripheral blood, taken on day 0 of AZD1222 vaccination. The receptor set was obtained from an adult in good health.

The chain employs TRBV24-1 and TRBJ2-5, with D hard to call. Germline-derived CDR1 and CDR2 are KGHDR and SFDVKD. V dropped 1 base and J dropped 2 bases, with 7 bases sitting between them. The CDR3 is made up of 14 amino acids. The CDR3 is CATSDFGRQETQYF. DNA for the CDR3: TGTGCCACCAGTGATTTCGGACGGCAAGAGACCCAGTACTTC.

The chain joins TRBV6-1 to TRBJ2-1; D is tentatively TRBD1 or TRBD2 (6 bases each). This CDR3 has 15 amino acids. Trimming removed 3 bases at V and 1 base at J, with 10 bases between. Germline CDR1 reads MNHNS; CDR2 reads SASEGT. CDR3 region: CASSDGGGSYNEQFF. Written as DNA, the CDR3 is TGTGCCAGCAGTGACGGAGGGGGGTCCTACAATGAGCAGTTCTTC.

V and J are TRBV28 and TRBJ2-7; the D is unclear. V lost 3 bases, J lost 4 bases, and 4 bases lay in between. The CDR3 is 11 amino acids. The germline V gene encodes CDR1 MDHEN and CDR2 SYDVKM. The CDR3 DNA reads TGTGCCAGCAGTTTGTTGTACGAGCAGTACTTC. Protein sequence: CASSLLYEQYF.

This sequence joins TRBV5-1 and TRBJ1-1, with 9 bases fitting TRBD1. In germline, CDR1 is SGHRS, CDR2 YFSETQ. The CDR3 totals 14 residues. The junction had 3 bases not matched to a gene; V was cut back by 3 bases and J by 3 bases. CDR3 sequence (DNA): TGCGCCAGCAGCTCACAGGGGGCGCACACTGAAGCTTTCTTT. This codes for CASSSQGAHTEAFF. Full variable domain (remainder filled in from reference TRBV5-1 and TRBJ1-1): KAGVTQTPRYLIKTRGQQVTLSCSPISGHRSVSWYQQTPGQGLQFLFEYFSETQRNKGNFPGRFSGRQFSNSRSEMNVSTLELGDSALYLCASSSQGAHTEAFFGQGTRLTVV.

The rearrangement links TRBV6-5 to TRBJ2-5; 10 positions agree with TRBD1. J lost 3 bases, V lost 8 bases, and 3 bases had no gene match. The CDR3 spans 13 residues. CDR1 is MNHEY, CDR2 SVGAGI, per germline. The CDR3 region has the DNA TGTGCCAGCTGCGGGACAGGGGAAGAGACCCAGTACTTC. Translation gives CASCGTGEETQYF.

CDR3 coding DNA: TGTGCCAGCAGCCGCGGACAGCCGAACACCGGGGAGCTGTTTTTT. Translation gives CASSRGQPNTGELFF. This sequence joins TRBV13 and TRBJ2-2, with D perhaps TRBD1 (6 bases). Trimming shortened V by 5 bases and J by 0 bases, and 10 bases separated the two germline ends. The CDR3 loop spans 15 amino acids. CDR1 is PRHDT, CDR2 FYEKMQ, per germline (reference sequence).

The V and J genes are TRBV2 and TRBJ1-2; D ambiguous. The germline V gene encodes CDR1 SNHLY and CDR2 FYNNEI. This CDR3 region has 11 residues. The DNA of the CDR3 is TGTCCCCAGGTTGGGTTGGCGCGCTACACCTTC. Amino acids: CPQVGLARYTF.

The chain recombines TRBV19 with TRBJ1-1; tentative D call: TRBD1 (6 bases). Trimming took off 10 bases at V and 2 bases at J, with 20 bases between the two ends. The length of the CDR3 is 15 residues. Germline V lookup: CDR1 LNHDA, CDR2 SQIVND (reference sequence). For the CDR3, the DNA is TGTGCCACCCGGGCTGGGGGCCGGACAAACACTGAAGCTTTCTTT. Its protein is CATRAGGRTNTEAFF.

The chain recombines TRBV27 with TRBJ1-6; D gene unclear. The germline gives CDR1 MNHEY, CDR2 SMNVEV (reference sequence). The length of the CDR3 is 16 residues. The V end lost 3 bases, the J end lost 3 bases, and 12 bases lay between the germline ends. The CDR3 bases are TGTGCCAGCAGTTTCTTCGGGCTAGGCTATAATTCACCCCTCCACTTT. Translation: CASSFFGLGYNSPLHF.

CDR3 DNA: TGTGCCAGCAGCCATGAGGGGTCCTATAATTCACCCCTCCACTTT. The encoded protein is CASSHEGSYNSPLHF. The chain uses TRBV3-1 (or the pseudogene TRBV3-2) and TRBJ1-6; maybe TRBD1 (5 bases). The germline V gene has CDR1 LGHDT and CDR2 YNNKEL (reference sequence). The CDR3 loop spans 15 amino acids. V was trimmed by 3 bases and J by 1 base, leaving 7 bases between them.

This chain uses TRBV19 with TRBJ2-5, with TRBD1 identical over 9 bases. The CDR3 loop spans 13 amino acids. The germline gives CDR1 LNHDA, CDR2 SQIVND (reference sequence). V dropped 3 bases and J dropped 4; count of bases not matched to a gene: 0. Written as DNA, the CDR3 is TGTGCCAGTAGTATGGACAGGGGAGAGACCCAGTACTTC. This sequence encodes CASSMDRGETQYF.

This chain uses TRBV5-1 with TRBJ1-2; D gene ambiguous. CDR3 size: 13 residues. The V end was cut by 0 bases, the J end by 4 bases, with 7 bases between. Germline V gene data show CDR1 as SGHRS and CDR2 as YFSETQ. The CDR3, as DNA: TGCGCCAGCAGCTTGGGGGAGGGCTATGGCTACACCTTC. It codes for CASSLGEGYGYTF.

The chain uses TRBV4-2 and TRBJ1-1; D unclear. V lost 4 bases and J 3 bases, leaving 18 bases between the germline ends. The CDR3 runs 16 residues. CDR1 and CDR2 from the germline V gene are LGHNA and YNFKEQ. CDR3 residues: CASSPRWRTRDTEAFF. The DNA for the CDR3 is TGTGCCAGCAGCCCTCGATGGAGGACTCGGGACACTGAAGCTTTCTTT.

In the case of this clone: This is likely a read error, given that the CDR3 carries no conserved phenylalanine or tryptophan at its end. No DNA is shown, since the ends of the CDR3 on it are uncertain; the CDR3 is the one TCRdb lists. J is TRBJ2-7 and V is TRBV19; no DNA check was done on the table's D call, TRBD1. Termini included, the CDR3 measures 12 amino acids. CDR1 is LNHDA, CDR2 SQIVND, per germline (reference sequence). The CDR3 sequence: CASSTPPGHALP.

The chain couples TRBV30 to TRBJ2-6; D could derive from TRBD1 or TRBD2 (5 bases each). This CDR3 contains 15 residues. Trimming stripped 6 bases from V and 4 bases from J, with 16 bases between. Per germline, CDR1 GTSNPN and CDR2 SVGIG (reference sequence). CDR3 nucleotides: TGTGCCTGCCCACGGGGCGGTTCGGGGGCCAACGTCCTGACTTTC. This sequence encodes CACPRGGSGANVLTF.

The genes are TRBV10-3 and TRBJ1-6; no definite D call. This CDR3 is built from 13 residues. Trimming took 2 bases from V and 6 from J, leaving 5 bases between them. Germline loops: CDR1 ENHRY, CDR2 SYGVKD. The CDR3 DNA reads TGTGCCATCAGTGAGGGGCGTAATTCACCCCTCCACTTT. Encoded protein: CAISEGRNSPLHF.

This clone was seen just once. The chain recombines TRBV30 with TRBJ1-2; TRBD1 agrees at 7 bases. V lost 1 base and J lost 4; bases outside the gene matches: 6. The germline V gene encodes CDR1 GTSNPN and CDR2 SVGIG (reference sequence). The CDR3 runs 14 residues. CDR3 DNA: TGTGCCTGGAGTGCTCAGGGGGTGGGCTATGGCTACACCTTC. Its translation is CAWSAQGVGYGYTF.

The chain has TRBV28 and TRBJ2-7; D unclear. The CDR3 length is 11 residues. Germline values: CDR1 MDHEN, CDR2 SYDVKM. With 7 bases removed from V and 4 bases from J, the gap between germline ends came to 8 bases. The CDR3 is CASKFLYEQYF. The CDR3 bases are TGTGCCAGCAAATTCCTTTACGAGCAGTACTTC. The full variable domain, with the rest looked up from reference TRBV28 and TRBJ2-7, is DVKVTQSSRYLVKRTGEKVFLECVQDMDHENMFWYRQDPGLGLRLIYFSYDVKMKEKGDIPEGYSVSREKKERFSLILESASTNQTSMYLCASKFLYEQYFGPGTRLTVT.

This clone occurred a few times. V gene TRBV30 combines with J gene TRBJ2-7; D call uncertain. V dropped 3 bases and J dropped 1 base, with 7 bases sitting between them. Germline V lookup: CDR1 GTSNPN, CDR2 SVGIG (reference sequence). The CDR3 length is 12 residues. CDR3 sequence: CAWRQQSYEQYF. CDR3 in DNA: TGTGCCTGGAGACAGCAGTCCTACGAGCAGTACTTC.

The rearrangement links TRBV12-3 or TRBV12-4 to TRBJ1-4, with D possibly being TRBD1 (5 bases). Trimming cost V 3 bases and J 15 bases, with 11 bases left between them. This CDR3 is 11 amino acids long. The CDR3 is CASSLGGVVFF. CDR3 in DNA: TGTGCCAGCAGTTTGGGGGGGGTGGTGTTTTTT.

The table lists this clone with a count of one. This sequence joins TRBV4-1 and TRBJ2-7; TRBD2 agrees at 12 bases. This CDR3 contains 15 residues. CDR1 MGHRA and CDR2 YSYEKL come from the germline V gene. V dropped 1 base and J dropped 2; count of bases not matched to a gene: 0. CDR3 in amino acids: CASSQGTSGTYEQYF. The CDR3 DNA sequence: TGCGCCAGCAGCCAAGGGACTAGCGGGACCTACGAGCAGTACTTC.

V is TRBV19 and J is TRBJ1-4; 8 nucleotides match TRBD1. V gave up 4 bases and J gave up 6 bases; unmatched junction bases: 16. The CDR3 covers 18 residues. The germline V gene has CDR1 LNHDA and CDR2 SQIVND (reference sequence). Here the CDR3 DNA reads TGTGCCAGTAGTAAAAGGCCAAACAACAGGGGGAGCGATGAAAAACTGTTTTTT. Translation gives CASSKRPNNRGSDEKLFF. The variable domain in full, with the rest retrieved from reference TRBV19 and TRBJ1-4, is DGGITQSPKYLFRKEGQNVTLSCEQNLNHDAMYWYRQDPGQGLRLIYYSQIVNDFQKGDIAEGYSVSREKKESFPLTVTSAQKNPTAFYLCASSKRPNNRGSDEKLFFGSGTQLSVL.

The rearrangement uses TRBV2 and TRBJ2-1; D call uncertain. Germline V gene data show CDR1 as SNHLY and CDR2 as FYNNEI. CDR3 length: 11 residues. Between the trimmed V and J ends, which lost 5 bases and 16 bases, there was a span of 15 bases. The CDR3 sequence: CASSPDRLKFF. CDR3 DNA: TGTGCCAGCAGTCCTGACCGACTCAAATTCTTC.

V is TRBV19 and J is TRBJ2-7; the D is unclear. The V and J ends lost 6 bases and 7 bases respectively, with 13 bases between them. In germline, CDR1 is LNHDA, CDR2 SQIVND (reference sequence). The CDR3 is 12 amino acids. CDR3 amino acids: CASSPRTWEQYF. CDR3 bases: TGTGCCAGTAGCCCTAGGACCTGGGAGCAGTACTTC.

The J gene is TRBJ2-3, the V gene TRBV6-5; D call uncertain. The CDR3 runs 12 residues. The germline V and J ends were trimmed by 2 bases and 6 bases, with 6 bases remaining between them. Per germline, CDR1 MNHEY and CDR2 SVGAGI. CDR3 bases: TGTGCCAGCAGTTACAATGAGGATACGCAGTATTTT. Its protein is CASSYNEDTQYF.

This chain's CDR3 is CSVSADGGNTIYF. CDR3 coding DNA: TGCAGCGTCTCAGCGGACGGTGGAAACACCATATATTTT. The J gene is TRBJ1-3, the V gene TRBV29-1; D is uncertain. Germline V gives CDR1 SQVTM, CDR2 ANQGSEA. V was shortened by 6 bases and J by 3 bases, with 12 bases between the two germline ends. The CDR3 sequence is 13 residues long.

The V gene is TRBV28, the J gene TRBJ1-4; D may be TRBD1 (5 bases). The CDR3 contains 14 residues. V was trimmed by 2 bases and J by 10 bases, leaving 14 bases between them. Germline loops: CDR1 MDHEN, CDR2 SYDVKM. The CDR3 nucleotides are TGTGCCAGCAGTTTACAGGCTATTCAGGGAAAACTGTTTTTT. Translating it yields CASSLQAIQGKLFF.

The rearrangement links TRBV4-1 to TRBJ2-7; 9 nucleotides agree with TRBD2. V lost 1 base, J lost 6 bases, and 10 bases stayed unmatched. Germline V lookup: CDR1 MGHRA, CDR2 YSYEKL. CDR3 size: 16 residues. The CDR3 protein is CASSQGAGGPKGEQYF. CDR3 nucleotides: TGCGCCAGCAGCCAAGGGGCGGGAGGGCCTAAAGGCGAGCAGTACTTC.

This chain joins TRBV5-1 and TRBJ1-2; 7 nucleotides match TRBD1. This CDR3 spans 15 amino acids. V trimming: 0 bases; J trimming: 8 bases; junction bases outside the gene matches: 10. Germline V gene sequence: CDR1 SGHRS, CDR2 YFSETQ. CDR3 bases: TGCGCCAGCAGCTTGGCCCCAGGGGGATCGGGGGGCTACACCTTC. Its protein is CASSLAPGGSGGYTF.